A single sample gave rise to the 9 T cell receptor beta chains below, sequenced in a study of cytomegalovirus exposure and HLA in healthy donors. Primers included in the PCR were 60 Vbeta and 13 Jbeta primers. Clones were sequenced by immunoSEQ multiplex PCR, and TCRdb holds only the in-frame ones, with some missing. The table includes about 190,000 clones, around nine tenths detected once. Material: PBMCs. The source of these receptors is a woman in her 30s in good health and CMV-seronegative.

This clone was recorded once. The chain is built from TRBV15 and TRBJ1-2, with 7 bases fitting TRBD1. The J segment lost 4 bases and the V segment lost 2 bases, leaving 10 bases of the junction unmatched. Germline CDR1 reads LNHNV; CDR2 reads YYDKDF (reference sequence). The CDR3 consists of 16 residues. Written as DNA, the CDR3 is TGTGCCACCAGCAGAAGGATTGGGACAGCAAGCTATGGCTACACCTTC. Translating it yields CATSRRIGTASYGYTF.

Of note for this clone: Its ends do not fully match the called genes, so a read error is possible. The chain combines TRBV4-1 with TRBJ2-1; D is uncertain. This CDR3 spans 15 amino acids. Germline loops: CDR1 MGHRA, CDR2 YSYEKL. Here the CDR3 reads CAGSQENPGYNEQFF. The CDR3 coding sequence is TGCGCCGGCAGCCAAGAGAACCCAGGTTACAATGAGCAGTTCTTC.

This chain uses TRBV21-1 with TRBJ1-1. TRBV21-1 is a pseudogene locus. The CDR3 is made up of 11 amino acids. In DNA, the CDR3 is TGTGCCAGCAACCGGAGGGCCCAAGCTTTCTTT. Protein product: CASNRRAQAFF.

The chain carries TRBV19 and TRBJ2-3; D uncertain. Trimming took 3 bases from V and 2 from J, leaving 9 bases between them. The CDR3 spans 14 residues. CDR1 and CDR2 (germline): LNHDA, SQIVND (reference sequence). CDR3 residues: CASSIPGFTDTQYF. The CDR3 nucleotides read TGTGCCAGTAGTATCCCCGGGTTCACAGATACGCAGTATTTT.

In this sample, this clone turned up once. V is TRBV7-8 and J is TRBJ2-1; 13 positions match TRBD2. The trim removed 5 bases at V and 9 bases at J, leaving 7 bases unmatched. Per the germline V gene, CDR1 is SGHVS and CDR2 is FQNEAQ. The CDR3 covers 15 residues. The CDR3 region has the DNA TGTGCCAGCAGCCCCCGGACTAGCGGGGGTACTGAGCAGTTCTTC. Encoded protein: CASSPRTSGGTEQFF.

The rearrangement joins TRBV11-3 to TRBJ2-3; the D gene is possibly TRBD2 (5 bases). Trimming left V 5 bases short and J 2 bases short, with 11 bases between. CDR1 and CDR2 from the germline V gene are SGHNT and YENEEA. This CDR3 is 14 amino acids long. CDR3 amino acids: CASSLGGYTDTQYF. The DNA of the CDR3 is TGTGCCAGCAGCCTCGGAGGCTACACAGATACGCAGTATTTT.

This clone was counted once. J is TRBJ1-3 and V is TRBV12-5; no clear D. The CDR3 is 15 amino acids. The germline V gene encodes CDR1 LGHNT and CDR2 FRNRAP. V was clipped by 1 base and J by 3 bases, with 10 bases between them. For the CDR3, the DNA is TGTGCTAGTGGTTTGGGGGAGCTGGGTGGAAACACCATATATTTT. As protein: CASGLGELGGNTIYF.

The gene calls are TRBV7-3 and TRBJ2-2; the D is unclear. The CDR3 is 16 residues long. In germline, CDR1 is SGHTA, CDR2 FQGTGA. The V gene lost 2 bases and the J gene lost 0 bases, with 10 bases spanning the gap. CDR3 residues: CASSLHAATNTGELFF. In DNA form, the CDR3 reads TGTGCCAGCAGCTTACATGCGGCGACGAACACCGGGGAGCTGTTTTTT. Combining the CDR3 with reference TRBV7-3 and TRBJ2-2 gives the whole variable domain GAGVSQTPSNKVTEKGKYVELRCDPISGHTALYWYRQSLGQGPEFLIYFQGTGAADDSGLPNDRFFAVRPEGSVSTLKIQRTERGDSAVYLCASSLHAATNTGELFFGEGSRLTVL.

The chain recombines TRBV23-1 with TRBJ2-1; D is ambiguous. TRBV23-1 is reported as an ORF; its role is uncertain. Trimming left V 0 bases short and J 8 bases short, with 17 bases between. CDR3 size: 16 residues. Here the CDR3 reads CASSQSLPARFHEQFF. Written as DNA, the CDR3 is TGCGCCAGCAGTCAATCTCTGCCAGCGAGGTTCCATGAGCAGTTCTTC.